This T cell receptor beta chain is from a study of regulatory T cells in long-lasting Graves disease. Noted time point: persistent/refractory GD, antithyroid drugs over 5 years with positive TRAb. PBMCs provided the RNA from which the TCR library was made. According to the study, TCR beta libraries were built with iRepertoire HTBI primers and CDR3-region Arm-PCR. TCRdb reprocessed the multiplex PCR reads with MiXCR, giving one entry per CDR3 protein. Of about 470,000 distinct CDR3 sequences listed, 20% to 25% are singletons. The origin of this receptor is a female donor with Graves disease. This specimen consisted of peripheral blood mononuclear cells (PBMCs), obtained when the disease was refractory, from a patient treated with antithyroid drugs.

As DNA, the CDR3 is TGTGCCAGCAGCACGCCAGTGACTAGCGGGGGACAAGAGACCCAGTACTTC. Translated: CASSTPVTSGGQETQYF. The rearrangement uses TRBV7-8 and TRBJ2-5; 12 positions agree with TRBD2. Germline loops: CDR1 SGHVS, CDR2 FQNEAQ. V trimming: 5 bases; J trimming: 2 bases; junction bases outside the gene matches: 9. The CDR3 has 17 residues.